This T cell receptor beta chain was retrieved from a study of post-analysis software for immune sequencing data. Overall study: Patients with relapsing-remitting, secondary progressive and progressive-relapsing multiple sclerosis courses were all represented.

TCR beta cDNA libraries had unique molecular identifiers. TCRdb re-derived calls from the PCR reads in MiXCR, one entry per CDR3 protein. The sample includes about 760,000 distinct CDR3 sequences, 30% seen only once; the top ten take around 0.56%. Notes on the study in general: Strong co-clustering by F measure linked samples that shared a preparation batch. Controls' normalized Chao1 diversity significantly exceeded that of multiple sclerosis patients. Included in a set of about 5 TRBV segments more frequent in patients than controls were TRBV5-6, TRBV5-1 and TRBV20-1.

Deletions cut 6 bases from V and 4 bases from J, with 12 bases between. The CDR3 has 13 residues. Of note for this clonotype: The antigen remains unidentified.

Source material: blood. The chain has TRBV12-3 or TRBV12-4 and TRBJ1-1; no firm D call. This TCR was recovered from a girl between 5 and 17 years old with multiple sclerosis. CDR3 sequence: CASRPRGFTEAFF. The CDR3 nucleotides read TGTGCCAGCAGACCCCGGGGATTCACTGAAGCTTTCTTT.